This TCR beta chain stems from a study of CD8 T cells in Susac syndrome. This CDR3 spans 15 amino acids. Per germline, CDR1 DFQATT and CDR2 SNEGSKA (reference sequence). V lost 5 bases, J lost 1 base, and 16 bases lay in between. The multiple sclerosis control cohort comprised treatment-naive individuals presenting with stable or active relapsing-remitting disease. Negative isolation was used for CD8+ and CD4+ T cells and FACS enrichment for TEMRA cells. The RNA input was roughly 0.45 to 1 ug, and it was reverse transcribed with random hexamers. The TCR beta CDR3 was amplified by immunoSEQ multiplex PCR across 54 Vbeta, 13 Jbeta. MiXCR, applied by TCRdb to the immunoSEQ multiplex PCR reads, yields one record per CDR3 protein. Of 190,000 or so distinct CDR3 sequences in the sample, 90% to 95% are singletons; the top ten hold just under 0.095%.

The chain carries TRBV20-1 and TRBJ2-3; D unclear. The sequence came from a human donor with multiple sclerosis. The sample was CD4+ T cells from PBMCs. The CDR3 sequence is CSAPEIQRGTDTQYF. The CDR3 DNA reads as TGCAGTGCTCCGGAAATCCAGCGCGGCACAGATACGCAGTATTTT.